This entry concerns a single T cell receptor beta chain. Its antigen is undetermined. TCRdb's copy holds only in-frame clones and misses some; the assay was immunoSEQ multiplex PCR. The table includes about 2,400 clones, approximately 65% detected once. The V gene's germline CDR1 is MDHEN and CDR2 SYDVKM. The V end lost 10 bases, the J end lost 9 bases, and 37 bases lay between the germline ends. The CDR3 consists of 18 residues. These data belong to a study of CD8 T cell repertoires and HIV-1 epitope variants. The sample taken for sequencing was cultured CD8+ T cells derived from PBMCs. The chain links TRBV28 to TRBJ2-7; D unclear. The receptor comes from a male donor with HIV. The CDR3 bases are TGTGCCACCTCCGACGCTGGATACGAGGACGGCAAAAACGAAGGGCAGTACTTC. Its translation: CATSDAGYEDGKNEGQYF.